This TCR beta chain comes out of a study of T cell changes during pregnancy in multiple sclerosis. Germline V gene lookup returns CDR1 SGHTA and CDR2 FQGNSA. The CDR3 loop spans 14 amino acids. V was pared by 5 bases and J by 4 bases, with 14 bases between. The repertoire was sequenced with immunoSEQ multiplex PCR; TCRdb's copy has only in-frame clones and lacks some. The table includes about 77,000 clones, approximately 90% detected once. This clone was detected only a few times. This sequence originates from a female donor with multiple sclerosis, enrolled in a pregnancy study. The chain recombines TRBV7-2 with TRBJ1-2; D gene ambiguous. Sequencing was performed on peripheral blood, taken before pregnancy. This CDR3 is CASSPEAAIYGYTF. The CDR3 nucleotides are TGTGCCAGCAGCCCCGAGGCGGCTATCTATGGCTACACCTTC.